These T cell receptor beta chains were read from a single sample in a study of T-cell memory formation after mild COVID-19. Each CDR3 protein is one row after TCRdb ran MiXCR on the 5' RACE reads. The sample carries just over 350,000 distinct CDR3 sequences, about 15% recorded once. Sequenced material: PBMCs or a T cell subset sorted from them (not recorded which). Receptors originate from a man aged 18 to 30 who had mild COVID-19 (a few samples of this study predate the infection). Cell type and time point are not known. CDR3s include the opening cysteine and the closing phenylalanine or tryptophan. D genes are given only for firm matches. The size of a clone is reported for some rows only, either as once, few or many, or as a class for expanded clones.

v_gene: TRBV10-3; j_gene: TRBJ2-7; d_gene: NA; abundance: many; CDR3aa: CAISVGPTYEQYF; CDR3nt: TGTGCCATCAGTGTCGGACCTACCTACGAGCAGTACTTC
v_gene: TRBV11-2; j_gene: TRBJ2-1; d_gene: NA; abundance: many; CDR3aa: CASSLVVDEQFF; CDR3nt: TGTGCCAGCAGCTTAGTTGTGGATGAGCAGTTCTTC
v_gene: TRBV3-1; j_gene: TRBJ2-3; d_gene: TRBD2; abundance: NA; CDR3aa: CASTLTSGGTDTQYF; CDR3nt: TGTGCCAGCACCCTGACTAGCGGGGGCACAGATACGCAGTATTTT
v_gene: TRBV4-2; j_gene: TRBJ2-1; d_gene: NA; abundance: many; CDR3aa: CASSQDWQSNEQFF; CDR3nt: TGTGCCAGCAGCCAAGATTGGCAGAGCAATGAGCAGTTCTTC
v_gene: TRBV4-1; j_gene: TRBJ2-7; d_gene: NA; abundance: few; CDR3aa: CASSHRDTGSYEQYF; CDR3nt: TGCGCCAGCAGCCACCGGGACACAGGAAGCTACGAGCAGTACTTC
v_gene: TRBV10-3; j_gene: TRBJ1-6; d_gene: NA; abundance: NA; CDR3aa: CANGGGHNSPLHF; CDR3nt: TGTGCCAACGGGGGGGGCCATAATTCACCCCTCCACTTT
v_gene: TRBV9; j_gene: TRBJ2-2; d_gene: NA; abundance: NA; CDR3aa: CASSTRGRGNTGELFF; CDR3nt: TGTGCCAGCAGCACTAGGGGACGGGGGAACACCGGGGAGCTGTTTTTT
v_gene: TRBV10-3; j_gene: TRBJ2-3; d_gene: NA; abundance: few; CDR3aa: CAISAGGASDTQYF; CDR3nt: TGTGCCATCAGTGCTGGGGGGGCCTCAGATACGCAGTATTTT
v_gene: TRBV29-1; j_gene: TRBJ2-7; d_gene: NA; abundance: few; CDR3aa: CSVESGSPYEQYF; CDR3nt: TGCAGCGTTGAGTCAGGGTCACCCTACGAGCAGTACTTC
v_gene: TRBV12-3/TRBV12-4; j_gene: TRBJ2-5; d_gene: TRBD1; abundance: NA; CDR3aa: CASSQKQGGRETQYF; CDR3nt: TGTGCCAGCAGTCAAAAACAGGGGGGTCGGGAGACCCAGTACTTC
v_gene: TRBV6-6; j_gene: TRBJ2-2; d_gene: NA; abundance: NA; CDR3aa: CASSYSIPGRGELFF; CDR3nt: TGTGCCAGCAGTTACTCGATTCCTGGAAGGGGGGAGCTGTTTTTT
v_gene: TRBV5-6; j_gene: TRBJ1-6; d_gene: NA; abundance: NA; CDR3aa: CASSSRSPLHF; CDR3nt: TGTGCCAGCAGCTCTCGTTCACCCCTCCACTTT
v_gene: TRBV5-1; j_gene: TRBJ2-1; d_gene: NA; abundance: few; CDR3aa: CASSFRGLSGYNEQFF; CDR3nt: TGCGCCAGCAGCTTCCGTGGCTTATCGGGGTACAATGAGCAGTTCTTC
v_gene: TRBV6-6; j_gene: TRBJ2-5; d_gene: TRBD1; abundance: NA; CDR3aa: CASNRDRPQETQYF; CDR3nt: TGTGCCAGCAATAGGGACAGACCCCAAGAGACCCAGTACTTC
v_gene: TRBV7-2; j_gene: TRBJ1-5; d_gene: NA; abundance: few; CDR3aa: CASRGQYNQPQHF; CDR3nt: TGTGCCAGCAGGGGACAATACAATCAGCCCCAGCATTTT
v_gene: TRBV5-1; j_gene: TRBJ1-1; d_gene: NA; abundance: NA; CDR3aa: CASSLVGAGNTEAFF; CDR3nt: TGCGCCAGCAGCTTGGTAGGGGCCGGGAACACTGAAGCTTTCTTT
v_gene: TRBV7-2; j_gene: TRBJ1-2; d_gene: TRBD1; abundance: NA; CDR3aa: CASSLVQTGRANYGYTF; CDR3nt: TGTGCCAGCAGCTTAGTACAGACAGGGAGAGCTAACTATGGCTACACCTTC
v_gene: TRBV6-2/TRBV6-3; j_gene: TRBJ2-2; d_gene: NA; abundance: many; CDR3aa: CASSYRGELFF; CDR3nt: TGTGCCAGCAGTTATAGAGGGGAGCTGTTTTTT
v_gene: TRBV10-2; j_gene: TRBJ2-5; d_gene: TRBD2; abundance: NA; CDR3aa: CASRATSGGEETQYF; CDR3nt: TGCGCCAGCAGAGCGACTAGCGGGGGTGAAGAGACCCAGTACTTC
v_gene: TRBV3-1; j_gene: TRBJ1-2; d_gene: TRBD1; abundance: few; CDR3aa: CASSLLDRANYGYTF; CDR3nt: TGTGCCAGCAGCCTCCTGGACAGGGCGAACTATGGCTACACCTTC
v_gene: TRBV7-2; j_gene: TRBJ2-3; d_gene: NA; abundance: few; CDR3aa: CASSLGLMGTDTQYF; CDR3nt: TGTGCCAGCAGCTTAGGGTTGATGGGCACAGATACGCAGTATTTT
v_gene: TRBV3-1; j_gene: TRBJ1-3; d_gene: NA; abundance: few; CDR3aa: CASRPRAGIGNTIYF; CDR3nt: TGTGCCAGCAGACCCCGAGCAGGCATAGGAAACACCATATATTTT
v_gene: TRBV7-2; j_gene: TRBJ2-2; d_gene: NA; abundance: NA; CDR3aa: CASSLGGVGGELFF; CDR3nt: TGTGCCAGCAGCTTAGGGGGGGTCGGCGGGGAGCTGTTTTTT
v_gene: TRBV4-1; j_gene: TRBJ2-2; d_gene: NA; abundance: NA; CDR3aa: CASARAANTGELFF; CDR3nt: TGCGCCAGCGCCAGGGCGGCGAACACCGGGGAGCTGTTTTTT
v_gene: TRBV9; j_gene: TRBJ2-7; d_gene: NA; abundance: many; CDR3aa: CASSSDPQILSEQYF; CDR3nt: TGTGCCAGCAGCTCAGACCCCCAGATCCTTTCCGAGCAGTACTTC
v_gene: TRBV5-1; j_gene: TRBJ2-3; d_gene: NA; abundance: few; CDR3aa: CASSLQSDTQYF; CDR3nt: TGCGCCAGCAGTTTACAGTCAGATACGCAGTATTTT
v_gene: TRBV6-5; j_gene: TRBJ2-1; d_gene: NA; abundance: few; CDR3aa: CASTKASDRNQQFF; CDR3nt: TGTGCCAGCACCAAGGCCTCCGACAGAAATCAGCAGTTCTTC
v_gene: TRBV6-2/TRBV6-3; j_gene: TRBJ2-3; d_gene: NA; abundance: few; CDR3aa: CASSYSMGKPGPDTQYF; CDR3nt: TGTGCCAGCAGTTACTCGATGGGGAAACCGGGCCCAGATACGCAGTATTTT